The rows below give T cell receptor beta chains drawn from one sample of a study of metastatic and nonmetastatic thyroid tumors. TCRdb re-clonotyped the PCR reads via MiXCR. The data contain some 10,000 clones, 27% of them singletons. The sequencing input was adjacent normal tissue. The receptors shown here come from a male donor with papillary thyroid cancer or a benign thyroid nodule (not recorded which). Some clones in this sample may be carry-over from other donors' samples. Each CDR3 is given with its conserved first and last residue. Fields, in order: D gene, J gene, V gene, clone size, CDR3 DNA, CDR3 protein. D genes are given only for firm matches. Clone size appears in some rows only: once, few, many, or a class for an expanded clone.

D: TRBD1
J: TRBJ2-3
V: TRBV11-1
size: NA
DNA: TGTGCCAGCAGCCTCGGACAGGGGGTGACACACACAGATACGCAGTATTTT
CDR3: CASSLGQGVTHTDTQYF

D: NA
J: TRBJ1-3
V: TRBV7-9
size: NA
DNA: TGTGCCAGCAGCGGAGGGGAGTGGCAGGTTGATACCATATATTTT
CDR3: CASSGGEWQVDTIYF

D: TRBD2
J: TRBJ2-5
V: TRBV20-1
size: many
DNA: TGCAGTGCTAGAGATATGGCTAGCGGGAGGGCCAGGGGGACCCAGTACTTC
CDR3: CSARDMASGRARGTQYF

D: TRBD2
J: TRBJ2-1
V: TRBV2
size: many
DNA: TGTGCCAGCAGGGTAGCGGGAGCGGGGGGCCATGAGCAGTTCTTC
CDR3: CASRVAGAGGHEQFF

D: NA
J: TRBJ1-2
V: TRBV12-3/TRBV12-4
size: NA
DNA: TGTGCCAGCAGTCGAGAGAACAGGGAAAACTATGGCTACACCTTC
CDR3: CASSRENRENYGYTF

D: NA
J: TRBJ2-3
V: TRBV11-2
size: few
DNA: TGTGCCAGCAGCTTAGCTCTCGTGTTAGGCACAGATACGCAGTATTTT
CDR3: CASSLALVLGTDTQYF

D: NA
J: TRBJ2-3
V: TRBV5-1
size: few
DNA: TGCGCCAGCAGCTTCCTCCATTGGGGGAGAACAGATACGCAGTATTTT
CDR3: CASSFLHWGRTDTQYF

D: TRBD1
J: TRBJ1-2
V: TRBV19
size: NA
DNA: TGTGCCAGTAGCCGACAGGGGGCTTTCTATGGCTACACCTTC
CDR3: CASSRQGAFYGYTF

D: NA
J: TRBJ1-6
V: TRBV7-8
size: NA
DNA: TGTGCCAGCAGCTTATTGGGGGCGGATAATTCACCCCTCCACTTT
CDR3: CASSLLGADNSPLHF

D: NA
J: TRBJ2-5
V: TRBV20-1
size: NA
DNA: TGCAGTGCTAGAGGACAGGGACTAGAGGAGACCCAGTACTTC
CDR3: CSARGQGLEETQYF

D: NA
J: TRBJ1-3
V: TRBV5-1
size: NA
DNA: TGCGCCAGCAGCTACGGACACGAAATCTCTGGAAACACCATATATTTT
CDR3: CASSYGHEISGNTIYF

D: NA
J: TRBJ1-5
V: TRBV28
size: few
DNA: TGTGCCAGCATCAGGGGTGAGGGTAGCAATCAGCCCCAGCATTTT
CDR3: CASIRGEGSNQPQHF

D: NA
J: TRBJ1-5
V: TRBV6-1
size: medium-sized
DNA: TGTGCCAGCAGTGAAGGGGTCCGACCGGATCAGCCCCAGCATTTT
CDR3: CASSEGVRPDQPQHF

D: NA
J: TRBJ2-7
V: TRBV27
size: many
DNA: TGTGCCAGCAGTTTAACAGGTGTCGACGAGCAGTACTTC
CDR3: CASSLTGVDEQYF

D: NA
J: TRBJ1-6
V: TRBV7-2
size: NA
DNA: TGTGCCAGCAGCTTTACAGGGAGGAATTCACCCCTCCACTTT
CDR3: CASSFTGRNSPLHF

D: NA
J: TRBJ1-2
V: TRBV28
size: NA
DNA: TGTGCCAGCAGTTTAACAGGAGTAAACTATGGCTACACCTTC
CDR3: CASSLTGVNYGYTF

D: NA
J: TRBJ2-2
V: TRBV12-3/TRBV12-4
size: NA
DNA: TGTGCCAGCAGTTTATCCCAGGCCGGGGAGCTGTTTTTT
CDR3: CASSLSQAGELFF

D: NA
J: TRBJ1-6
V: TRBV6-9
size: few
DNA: TGTGCCAGCAGTTATAAATACGGGTCCTATAATTCACCCCTCCACTTT
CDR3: CASSYKYGSYNSPLHF

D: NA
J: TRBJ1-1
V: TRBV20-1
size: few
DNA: TGCAGTGCTCGCCCCGGGGCGAGAAACACTGAAGCTTTCTTT
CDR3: CSARPGARNTEAFF

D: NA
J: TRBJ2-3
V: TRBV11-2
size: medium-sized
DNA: TGTGCCAGCAGCTTAGATCTGCAGGGGATTTGGGGAAGCACAGATACGCAGTATTTT
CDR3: CASSLDLQGIWGSTDTQYF

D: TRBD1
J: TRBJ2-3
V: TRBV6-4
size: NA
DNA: TGTGCCAGCAGTGTGCAGGGGGATACAGATACGCAGTATTTT
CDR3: CASSVQGDTDTQYF

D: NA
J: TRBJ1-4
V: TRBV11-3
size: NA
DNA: TGTGCCAGCAGCTTAGGGGGCGGGCCAAGGAATGAAAAACTGTTTTTT
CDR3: CASSLGGGPRNEKLFF

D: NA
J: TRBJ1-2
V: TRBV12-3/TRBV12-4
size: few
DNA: TGTGCCAGCAGTTTGTCAGGGTTTGGTGGCTACACCTTC
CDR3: CASSLSGFGGYTF

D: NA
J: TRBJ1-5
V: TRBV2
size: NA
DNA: TGTGCCAGCAGTGCGAGGGTTTTCCTCAATCAGCCCCAGCATTTT
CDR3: CASSARVFLNQPQHF

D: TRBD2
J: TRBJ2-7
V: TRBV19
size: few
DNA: TGTGCCAGACCCTCCAGCGGGAGTATCCCCTACGAGCAGTACTTC
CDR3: CARPSSGSIPYEQYF

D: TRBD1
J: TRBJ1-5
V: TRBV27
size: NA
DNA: TGTGCCAGCAGTTTATGGATAGGGGGCTATCAGCCCCAGCATTTT
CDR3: CASSLWIGGYQPQHF

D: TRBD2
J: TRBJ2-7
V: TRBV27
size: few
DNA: TGTGCCAGCAGTCCGGGACTAGCGGGAGTGTACGAGCAGTACTTC
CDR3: CASSPGLAGVYEQYF

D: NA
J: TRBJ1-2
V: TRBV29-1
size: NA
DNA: TGCAGCGTTGAAACCGCGAGCAACTATGGCTACACCTTC
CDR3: CSVETASNYGYTF

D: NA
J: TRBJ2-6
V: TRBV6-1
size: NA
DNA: TGTGCCAGCGAGATAACCCCCTCTGGGGCCAACGTCCTGACTTTC
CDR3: CASEITPSGANVLTF

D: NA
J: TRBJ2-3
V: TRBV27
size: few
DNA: TGTGCCAGCAGTTTATCGGCAGGAGTAGATACGCAGTATTTT
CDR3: CASSLSAGVDTQYF

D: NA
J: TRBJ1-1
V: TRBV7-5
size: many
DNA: NA
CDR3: CISVSEAPPCPPFGVNTEAFF

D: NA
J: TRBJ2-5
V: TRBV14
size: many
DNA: TGTGCCAGCAGCCAAGATCGAAAGACCCAGTACTTC
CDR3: CASSQDRKTQYF

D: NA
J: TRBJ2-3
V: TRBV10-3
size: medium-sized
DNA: TGTGCCATCAGACCCCGGGACTCGGGGACAGATACGCAGTATTTT
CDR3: CAIRPRDSGTDTQYF

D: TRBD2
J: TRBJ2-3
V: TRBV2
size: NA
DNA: TGTGCCAGCATGGTGTCACGGACTAGCGGGAGCCCAGATACGCAGTATTTT
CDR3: CASMVSRTSGSPDTQYF

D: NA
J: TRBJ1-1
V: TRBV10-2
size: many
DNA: TGCGCCAGCAGTAAGTCCCCGACAGGGAACACTGAAGCTTTCTTT
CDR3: CASSKSPTGNTEAFF

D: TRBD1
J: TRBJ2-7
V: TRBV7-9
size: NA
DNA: TGTGCCAGCAGCTTGGCCGTGGGGACAGGCTACGAGCAGTACTTC
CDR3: CASSLAVGTGYEQYF

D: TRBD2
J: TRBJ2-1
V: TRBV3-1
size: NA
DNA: TGTGCCAGCAGCCCCCGGGGGACTAGCCTCAATGAGCAGTTCTTC
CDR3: CASSPRGTSLNEQFF

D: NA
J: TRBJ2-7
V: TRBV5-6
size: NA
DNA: TGTGCCAGCAGCTGGCGAGGTTCCTACGAGCAGTACTTC
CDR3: CASSWRGSYEQYF

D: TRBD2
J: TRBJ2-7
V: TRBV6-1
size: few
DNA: TGTGCCAGCAGTGAAAGACTATCGGGAGGCTACGAGCAGTACTTC
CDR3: CASSERLSGGYEQYF

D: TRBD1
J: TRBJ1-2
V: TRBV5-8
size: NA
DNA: TGTGCCAGCAGCTTGATACAGGGGGCTGGGGGCTACACCTTC
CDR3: CASSLIQGAGGYTF

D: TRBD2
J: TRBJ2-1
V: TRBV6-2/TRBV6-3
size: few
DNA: TGTGCCAGCAGTTATATGGGACTAGCGGCTTACAATGAGCAGTTCTTC
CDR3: CASSYMGLAAYNEQFF

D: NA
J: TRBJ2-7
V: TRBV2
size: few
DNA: TGTGCCAGCACTGGACATTCTCTCGACGAGCAGTACTTC
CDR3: CASTGHSLDEQYF

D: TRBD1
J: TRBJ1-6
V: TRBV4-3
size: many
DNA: TGCGCCAGCAGCCAATATGTGCAGGGGGACAATTCACCCCTCCACTTT
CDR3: CASSQYVQGDNSPLHF

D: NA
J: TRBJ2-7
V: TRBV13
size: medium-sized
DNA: TGTGCCAGCAGCTTAGGCAGGAGCTCGTCCGAGCAGTACTTC
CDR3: CASSLGRSSSEQYF

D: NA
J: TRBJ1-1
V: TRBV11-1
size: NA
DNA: TGTGCCAGCAGCTTAGCGATTGGCTACGGGTTGGGGAACACTGAAGCTTTCTTT
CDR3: CASSLAIGYGLGNTEAFF

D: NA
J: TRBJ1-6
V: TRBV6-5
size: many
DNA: TGTGCCAGCAGTTTGGGGGTTGCCCCTGGGGCACCCCTCCACTTT
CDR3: CASSLGVAPGAPLHF

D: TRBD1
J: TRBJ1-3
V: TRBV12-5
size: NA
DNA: TGTGCTAGTGGTGAGACCCGAGGACAGGGGACGGGAAACACCATATATTTT
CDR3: CASGETRGQGTGNTIYF